What follows are 20 T cell receptor beta chains derived from one specimen sequenced in a study of T cell responses to AZD1222 COVID-19 vaccine. The repertoire was sequenced with immunoSEQ multiplex PCR; TCRdb's copy has only in-frame clones and lacks some. The repertoire includes 100,000 to 150,000 clones, 84% of them detected once, and around 27% sits in the top ten. The source material was peripheral blood, sampled 28 days after the second AZD1222 dose. These receptors all stem from an adult who received the AZD1222 COVID-19 vaccine.

The V call is TRBV3-1 (or the pseudogene TRBV3-2), the J call TRBJ2-1; 12 bases align to TRBD2. J was trimmed by 8 bases and V by 4 bases; bases with no gene match: 9. Germline values: CDR1 LGHDT, CDR2 YNNKEL (reference sequence). CDR3 length: 16 residues. CDR3 amino acids: CASSPQGLAGGDEQFF. As DNA, the CDR3 is TGTGCCAGCAGCCCCCAAGGCCTAGCGGGGGGGGATGAGCAGTTCTTC.

The chain is built from TRBV5-1 and TRBJ1-1; 11 bases are a match to TRBD1. From germline, CDR1 is SGHRS and CDR2 YFSETQ. The CDR3 totals 15 residues. With 4 bases clipped from V and 3 bases from J, the junction kept 5 bases outside the gene matches. In nucleotides, the CDR3 is TGCGCCAGCAGCGGGGGACAGGGGGACCACACTGAAGCTTTCTTT. Translating gives CASSGGQGDHTEAFF.

The chain employs TRBV5-6 and TRBJ1-2; the D is unclear. The germline CDR1 and CDR2 sequences are SGHDT and YYEEEE. V lost 4 bases to trimming and J lost 4 bases, with 14 bases between them. This CDR3 has 14 residues. This chain's CDR3 is CASSLTISPYGYTF. The CDR3 coding sequence is TGTGCCAGCAGCCTTACGATCTCCCCCTATGGCTACACCTTC.

The V gene is TRBV3-1 (or the pseudogene TRBV3-2), the J gene TRBJ1-4, with D maybe TRBD1 (6 bases). The CDR3 length is 16 residues. The V gene lost 2 bases and the J gene lost 8 bases, with 18 bases spanning the gap. CDR1 is LGHDT, CDR2 YNNKEL, per germline (reference sequence). CDR3 loop: CASSQKAQGLKEKLFF. In DNA form, the CDR3 reads TGTGCCAGCAGCCAAAAGGCACAGGGCTTGAAGGAAAAACTGTTTTTT.

This clone was counted between two and nine times. The chain employs TRBV29-1 and TRBJ1-2; 7 nucleotides agree with TRBD1. The CDR3 is 13 residues long. The germline gives CDR1 SQVTM, CDR2 ANQGSEA. V lost 3 bases to trimming and J lost 3 bases; unmatched junction nucleotides: 4. DNA for the CDR3: TGCAGCGTTGAGAGGGGGCTGGACTATGGCTACACCTTC. Residues: CSVERGLDYGYTF.

The CDR3 nucleotides are TGTGCCAGCAGTCCGGGGGGGTTAGGGGCTAACTATGGCTACACCTTC. Translating gives CASSPGGLGANYGYTF. This sequence joins TRBV28 and TRBJ1-2, with D perhaps matching TRBD1 (5 bases). There are 16 residues in the CDR3. Germline V CDR1 and CDR2: MDHEN, SYDVKM. Trimming took 5 bases from V and 0 from J, leaving 16 bases between them.

The chain uses TRBV12-3 or TRBV12-4 and TRBJ2-7; weak D call: TRBD2 (6 bases). Deletions cut 2 bases from V and 6 bases from J, with 11 bases between. There are 13 residues in the CDR3. The CDR3 bases are TGTGCCAGCAGTTTATTGCGGGAAAGCGAGCAGTACTTC. Translating gives CASSLLRESEQYF.

The DNA for the CDR3 is TGTGCCAGCAGCCAAGACGGGACAGTTCGGAACACCATATATTTT. Encoded protein: CASSQDGTVRNTIYF. The V gene is TRBV3-1 (or the pseudogene TRBV3-2), the J gene TRBJ1-3; 7 bases line up with TRBD1. Germline V gene sequence: CDR1 LGHDT, CDR2 YNNKEL (reference sequence). V trimming: 0 bases; J trimming: 7 bases; junction bases outside the gene matches: 6. CDR3 length: 15 residues.

In this sample, this clone turned up a few times. The chain recombines TRBV5-6 with TRBJ2-5; D not certain. Trimming removed 2 bases from V and 2 bases from J, with 10 bases in between. This CDR3 spans 14 amino acids. The germline V gene has CDR1 SGHDT and CDR2 YYEEEE. The CDR3 loop is CASSFWYIQETQYF. CDR3 sequence (DNA): TGTGCCAGCAGCTTTTGGTATATTCAAGAGACCCAGTACTTC.

This clone has a handful of counts. This chain connects TRBV7-2 to TRBJ2-3; perhaps TRBD1 as D (5 bases). CDR3 size: 15 residues. The V end lost 7 bases, the J end lost 4 bases, and 18 bases lay between the germline ends. Germline CDR1 SGHTA, CDR2 FQGNSA. CDR3 loop: CASTLILLGPDTQYF. The CDR3 DNA reads TGTGCCAGCACCCTGATTCTCCTGGGGCCAGATACGCAGTATTTT.

V usage is TRBV9 and J usage is TRBJ2-7; TRBD2 aligns across 7 bases. V trimming: 2 bases; J trimming: 3 bases; junction bases outside the gene matches: 8. CDR1 and CDR2 from the germline V gene are SGDLS and YYNGEE. The CDR3 has 15 amino acids. The chain's CDR3 is CASSVSGDRSYEQYF. The CDR3 DNA is TGTGCCAGCAGCGTGAGCGGGGATCGGAGCTACGAGCAGTACTTC.

V usage is TRBV6-2 or TRBV6-3 and J usage is TRBJ2-7, with unresolved D. Germline-derived CDR1 and CDR2 are MNHEY and SVGEGT. V was shortened by 2 bases and J by 3 bases, with 11 bases between the two germline ends. This CDR3 is built from 14 residues. The DNA of the CDR3 is TGTGCCAGCAGTTACGGAAGTAGGTTCTACGAGCAGTACTTC. Its protein is CASSYGSRFYEQYF.

The rearrangement joins TRBV19 to TRBJ1-2, with 7 bases matching TRBD1. Germline V lookup: CDR1 LNHDA, CDR2 SQIVND (reference sequence). V was pared by 7 bases and J by 8 bases, with 16 bases of the junction left unmatched. This CDR3 spans 15 amino acids. The chain's CDR3 is CASMKSEVRGQGYTF. The CDR3 coding sequence is TGTGCCAGTATGAAGAGTGAGGTGAGGGGGCAAGGCTACACCTTC.

The CDR3 region has the DNA TGTGCCAGCCGGCGGACAGGGCAGGGAAACATTCAGTACTTC. This encodes CASRRTGQGNIQYF. This chain connects TRBV16 to TRBJ2-4, with TRBD1 identical over 8 bases. Germline assignment: CDR1 KGHSY and CDR2 FQNENV. There are 14 residues in the CDR3. The ends lost 8 bases at V and 6 bases at J; junction bases unmatched: 9.

The chain has TRBV11-2 and TRBJ2-2; TRBD1 is a possible D gene (6 bases). This CDR3 contains 13 residues. Trimming pared 8 bases from V and 1 base from J, leaving 8 bases between. CDR1 is SGHAT, CDR2 FQNNGV, per germline. CDR3 region: CASATGNTGELFF. The DNA for the CDR3 is TGTGCCAGCGCGACAGGGAACACCGGGGAGCTGTTTTTT.

This clone showed up just once. The V call is TRBV7-9, the J call TRBJ2-6; D unclear. Trimming removed 0 bases from V and 4 bases from J, with 7 bases in between. Germline CDR1 SEHNR, CDR2 FQNEAQ (reference sequence). The CDR3 totals 15 residues. In DNA form, the CDR3 reads TGTGCCAGCAGCTTAGCTGGTGTGGGGGCCAACGTCCTGACTTTC. Translating gives CASSLAGVGANVLTF.

This clone was seen only once. The chain couples TRBV5-1 to TRBJ2-2; D remains ambiguous. There are 14 residues in the CDR3. Germline CDR1 SGHRS, CDR2 YFSETQ. The V gene lost 3 bases and the J gene lost 2 bases, with 8 bases spanning the gap. The CDR3 spells CASSSAANTGELFF. CDR3 nucleotides: TGCGCCAGCAGCTCGGCAGCAAACACCGGGGAGCTGTTTTTT.

The chain joins TRBV6-5 to TRBJ1-6; D call uncertain. In germline, CDR1 is MNHEY, CDR2 SVGAGI. The CDR3 runs 15 residues. The V and J ends lost 2 bases and 2 bases respectively, with 7 bases between them. CDR3 region: CASSYKIPYNSPLHF. As DNA, the CDR3 is TGTGCCAGCAGTTACAAGATCCCCTATAATTCACCCCTCCACTTT.

This clone turned up a few times. The rearrangement uses TRBV7-2 and TRBJ1-2; D ambiguous. Trimming shortened V by 1 base and J by 8 bases, and 17 bases separated the two germline ends. This CDR3 has 15 residues. Germline CDR1 is SGHTA and CDR2 is FQGNSA. CDR3 nucleotide sequence: TGTGCCAGCAGCTTAGTTGGCGCCGGCTTCGGGGGCTACACCTTC. Translated, it gives CASSLVGAGFGGYTF.

This clone was detected a few times. The chain uses TRBV6-5 and TRBJ2-5, with 7 bases aligning to TRBD2. Germline assignment: CDR1 MNHEY and CDR2 SVGAGI. The junction had 5 bases not matched to a gene; V was cut back by 2 bases and J by 5 bases. CDR3 length: 14 residues. The chain's CDR3 is CASSYAGDRETQYF. The CDR3 DNA sequence: TGTGCCAGCAGTTACGCGGGGGATCGCGAGACCCAGTACTTC.